This TCR beta chain was obtained from a study of T cells after yellow fever vaccination. In this sample, this clonotype turned up a few times. TCRdb reanalysed the 5' RACE reads using MiXCR and keeps one entry per CDR3 protein. Of some 150,000 distinct CDR3 sequences in the sample, around 8.5% are singletons; the top ten hold roughly a third. V was pared by 4 bases and J by 4 bases, with 4 bases between. There are 12 residues in the CDR3. The V call is TRBV12-3 or TRBV12-4, the J call TRBJ2-2, with no clear D. This TCR came from a man between 18 and 35 years old who received the YFV17D yellow fever vaccine. The sample was CD8+ T cells sorted from PBMCs, taken 45 days after the yellow fever booster vaccination. CDR3 coding DNA: TGTGCCAGCAGTTGGGGCACCGGGGAGCTGTTTTTT. Translated, it gives CASSWGTGELFF.